This T cell receptor beta chain was profiled in a study of blood T cell repertoires in COVID-19. Study in general: The United States, Italy and Spain were the sources of the acute and convalescent COVID-19 samples. In each case, the material was cDNA or gDNA derived from T cells, B-cell-depleted T cells, or PBMCs.

The CDR3 extends over 15 amino acids. The V end lost 4 bases, the J end lost 1 base, and 13 bases lay between the germline ends. In germline, CDR1 is PRHDT, CDR2 FYEKMQ (reference sequence). Under the authors' procedure: Amplification from reference gene primers served as the basis for estimated nucleated cell counts. Method: immunoSEQ multiplex PCR; TCRdb's copy keeps in-frame clones and lacks some. Clonal size and the V and J genes are those of that table, whereas D and trimming came from the DNA. The sample has 450,000 to 500,000 clones; over 75% are singletons. The chain recombines TRBV13 with TRBJ1-1; no definite D call. Specimen: peripheral blood. The clonotype originates from a human donor in a cohort sampled during active COVID-19. CDR3 DNA sequence: TGTGCCAGCAGCTGGGAGATAAGCCCGAACACTGAAGCTTTCTTT. Encoded protein: CASSWEISPNTEAFF.